The rows below give T cell receptor beta chains drawn from one sample of a study of blood T cell repertoires in COVID-19. Only in-frame clones appear in the TCRdb table, and some are missing; sequencing was by immunoSEQ multiplex PCR. The sample contains about 110,000 clones, more than 65% of which appear only once. The material sequenced was peripheral blood. The receptors stem from a woman aged 80 or older with active or convalescent COVID-19. Each CDR3 is given with its conserved first and last residue. Each record gives: CDR3 length, D gene, V gene, clone size, J gene, CDR3 DNA, CDR3 protein. A D gene is named only where the DNA matches it firmly. Not every row has a clone size; where given, it reads once, few, many or a size class.

CDR3 length: 12
D gene: -
V gene: TRBV6-1
clone size: once
J gene: TRBJ2-3
CDR3 DNA: TGTGCCAGCAGTGAAGATTATCATACGCAGTATTTT
CDR3 protein: CASSEDYHTQYF

CDR3 length: 13
D gene: TRBD1
V gene: TRBV10-1
clone size: -
J gene: TRBJ2-5
CDR3 DNA: TGCGCCAGCACCGGACAGGGGGAAGAGACCCAGTACTTC
CDR3 protein: CASTGQGEETQYF

CDR3 length: 13
D gene: TRBD1
V gene: TRBV5-1
clone size: -
J gene: TRBJ1-1
CDR3 DNA: TGCGCCAGCAGCTTGGGACAGGGAGCGGTAGCTTTCTTT
CDR3 protein: CASSLGQGAVAFF

CDR3 length: 13
D gene: -
V gene: TRBV29-1
clone size: -
J gene: TRBJ2-1
CDR3 DNA: TGCAGCGCCCGAGACGGAGCCTACAATGAGCAGTTCTTC
CDR3 protein: CSARDGAYNEQFF

CDR3 length: 12
D gene: -
V gene: TRBV29-1
clone size: -
J gene: TRBJ2-4
CDR3 DNA: TGCCGGCGGGGCCCTGCCAAAAACATTCAGTACTTC
CDR3 protein: CRRGPAKNIQYF

CDR3 length: 16
D gene: -
V gene: TRBV11-2
clone size: -
J gene: TRBJ1-3
CDR3 DNA: TGTGCCAGCAGCCCTGGACAGACTCGCTCTGGAAACACCATATATTTT
CDR3 protein: CASSPGQTRSGNTIYF

CDR3 length: 14
D gene: TRBD2
V gene: TRBV5-4
clone size: -
J gene: TRBJ2-5
CDR3 DNA: TGTGCCAGCAGCTACAAAGCGGGAGAAGAGACCCAGTACTTC
CDR3 protein: CASSYKAGEETQYF

CDR3 length: 15
D gene: -
V gene: TRBV6-5
clone size: -
J gene: TRBJ1-5
CDR3 DNA: TGTGCCAGCAGGCTTAAACCTAACAGCAATCAGCCCCAGCATTTT
CDR3 protein: CASRLKPNSNQPQHF

CDR3 length: 13
D gene: -
V gene: TRBV6-5
clone size: -
J gene: TRBJ1-1
CDR3 DNA: TGTGCCAGCCGCCTAACCTTGAACACTGAAGCTTTCTTT
CDR3 protein: CASRLTLNTEAFF

CDR3 length: 18
D gene: TRBD2
V gene: TRBV7-3
clone size: once
J gene: TRBJ2-3
CDR3 DNA: TGTGCCAGCAGCATCGAGGGACTAGCGGGAGCCCCCCCCGATACGCAGTATTTT
CDR3 protein: CASSIEGLAGAPPDTQYF

CDR3 length: 18
D gene: TRBD2
V gene: TRBV7-8
clone size: -
J gene: TRBJ2-7
CDR3 DNA: TGTGCCAGCAACACCTTAAGGACCTTGAGCGGGAGCTCCTACGAGCAGTACTTC
CDR3 protein: CASNTLRTLSGSSYEQYF

CDR3 length: 14
D gene: TRBD2
V gene: TRBV27
clone size: few
J gene: TRBJ2-5
CDR3 DNA: TGTGCCAGCAGTACAAGGAGCGGGGGAGAGACCCAGTACTTC
CDR3 protein: CASSTRSGGETQYF

CDR3 length: 16
D gene: TRBD1
V gene: TRBV24-1
clone size: -
J gene: TRBJ2-3
CDR3 DNA: TGTGCCACCAGTGATACTCGACAGGGGGGCACAGATACGCAGTATTTT
CDR3 protein: CATSDTRQGGTDTQYF

CDR3 length: 15
D gene: -
V gene: TRBV2
clone size: -
J gene: TRBJ1-5
CDR3 DNA: TGTGCCAGCAGTTCCCTTTCCTTCCCCAATCAGCCCCAGCATTTT
CDR3 protein: CASSSLSFPNQPQHF

CDR3 length: 16
D gene: TRBD1
V gene: TRBV6-5
clone size: -
J gene: TRBJ1-1
CDR3 DNA: TGTGCCAGCAGTTGGACCAGGGGGACGCCCTCGACTGAAGCTTTCTTT
CDR3 protein: CASSWTRGTPSTEAFF

CDR3 length: 14
D gene: -
V gene: TRBV7-2
clone size: -
J gene: TRBJ2-1
CDR3 DNA: TGTGCCAGCAGCTTAATTTTTACCGGGAAGGAGCAGTTCTTC
CDR3 protein: CASSLIFTGKEQFF